This passage covers 4 T cell receptor beta chains from one sample sequenced in a study of early stage breast cancer tumors. Measured with immunoSEQ multiplex PCR; TCRdb has only the in-frame clones, and not every one. The repertoire holds roughly 56,000 clones, around three quarters seen once, with 3% to 3.5% in the top ten. Sequencing was done on a sample of blood. The origin of the receptors is a person aged 25 to 45 with breast cancer.

The V gene is TRBV30, the J gene TRBJ2-7; the match to TRBD2 covers 7 bases. With V trimmed by 1 base and J by 0 bases, 6 bases remained unmatched. Germline CDR1 is GTSNPN and CDR2 is SVGIG (reference sequence). This CDR3 comprises 15 residues. CDR3 region: CAWSGERDGSYEQYF. The CDR3 bases are TGTGCCTGGAGTGGGGAGCGGGACGGCTCCTACGAGCAGTACTTC. Variable domain in full (rest from reference TRBV30 and TRBJ2-7): SQTIHQWPATLVQPVGSPLSLECTVEGTSNPNLYWYRQAAGRGLQLLFYSVGIGQISSEVPQNLSASRPQDRQFILSSKKLLLSDSGFYLCAWSGERDGSYEQYFGPGTRLTVT.

V is TRBV19 and J is TRBJ2-3; D gene ambiguous. Per germline, CDR1 LNHDA and CDR2 SQIVND (reference sequence). There are 12 residues in the CDR3. With 3 bases removed from V and 6 bases from J, the gap between germline ends came to 7 bases. CDR3 sequence: CASSITMDTQYF. The DNA for the CDR3 is TGTGCCAGTAGTATCACGATGGATACGCAGTATTTT.

V gene TRBV5-4 combines with J gene TRBJ2-5, with no clear D. Germline CDR1 is SGHNT and CDR2 is YYREEE (reference sequence). The CDR3 totals 14 residues. V was pared by 5 bases and J by 2 bases, with 13 bases between. The CDR3 sequence: CASRRREDQETQYF. CDR3 nucleotides: TGTGCCAGCAGACGGCGCGAGGATCAAGAGACCCAGTACTTC.

CDR3 DNA: TGTGCCAGCAGTGTACACATGGACAGGCCCCCCGGGGAGCTGTTTTTT. The encoded protein is CASSVHMDRPPGELFF. J is TRBJ2-2 and V is TRBV6-1, with TRBD1 identical over 7 bases. V was pared by 4 bases and J by 6 bases, with 11 bases of the junction left unmatched. CDR1 is MNHNS and CDR2 is SASEGT in the germline V gene. The CDR3 loop spans 16 amino acids.